The 5 T cell receptor beta chains below come from one sample, sequenced in a study of shared clonotypes between healthy human individuals. TCRdb's table, derived via immunoSEQ multiplex PCR, lists solely in-frame clones and lacks some. The table lists over a million clones, under 99% of them singletons. Sequencing used naive CD4+ T cells sorted from blood. Stated subset: CD45RA+ positively selected. These receptors all stem from a man younger than 40 in good health.

V and J are TRBV19 and TRBJ1-1, with unresolved D. The CDR3 loop spans 11 amino acids. The germline CDR1 and CDR2 sequences are LNHDA and SQIVND (reference sequence). V was trimmed by 4 bases and J by 6 bases, leaving 6 bases between them. This CDR3 reads CASSKMAEAFF. The CDR3 DNA reads TGTGCCAGTAGTAAGATGGCTGAAGCTTTCTTT.

This chain uses TRBV7-2 with TRBJ1-2; D call uncertain. Germline CDR1 reads SGHTA; CDR2 reads FQGNSA. The length of the CDR3 is 12 residues. Between the trimmed V and J ends, which lost 5 bases and 2 bases, there was a span of 6 bases. CDR3 DNA sequence: TGTGCCAGCAGCCGAGAAAACTATGGCTACACCTTC. Its protein is CASSRENYGYTF.

The rearrangement uses TRBV7-9 and TRBJ1-2; D remains ambiguous. V lost 4 bases and J lost 8, with 14 bases in between. This CDR3 is 13 amino acids long. CDR1 SEHNR and CDR2 FQNEAQ come from the germline V gene (reference sequence). CDR3 residues: CASSYSELRGYTF. CDR3 bases: TGTGCCAGCAGCTATTCCGAACTTCGGGGCTACACCTTC.

J is TRBJ2-1 and V is TRBV29-1; possible D gene TRBD2, 6 bases. Germline V gene lookup returns CDR1 SQVTM and CDR2 ANQGSEA. The CDR3 contains 14 residues. Trimming took off 1 base at V and 6 bases at J, with 13 bases between the two ends. The CDR3 region is CSVEASGLSNEQFF. In nucleotides, the CDR3 is TGCAGCGTTGAAGCCAGCGGGTTAAGCAATGAGCAGTTCTTC.

V usage is TRBV5-4 and J usage is TRBJ1-2; D gene uncertain. CDR1 and CDR2 from the germline V gene are SGHNT and YYREEE (reference sequence). V shed 4 bases and J shed 2 bases, with 15 bases lying between them. The CDR3 length is 15 residues. The CDR3 nucleotides are TGTGCCAGCAGCGACCGCCCGCAGGCGAACTATGGCTACACCTTC. Amino acids: CASSDRPQANYGYTF.